This TCR beta chain was obtained from a study of blood T cell repertoires in COVID-19. The wider study: Both acute and convalescent COVID-19 samples were obtained from the United States, Italy and Spain. PBMCs, B-cell-depleted T cells, or T cells were the source of the cDNA or gDNA that made up the material.

As processed by the authors: Reference gene primer amplification in the assay estimated nucleated cell counts. Produced via immunoSEQ multiplex PCR; TCRdb's table is partial and in-frame only. Clone size and V and J calls were adopted from that table, with D and trimming inferred from the DNA. The repertoire has hundreds of thousands of clones, 90% of them found once; the top ten carry under 0.3%. V lost 0 bases and J lost 2, with 12 bases in between. Germline V gene lookup returns CDR1 KGHDR and CDR2 SFDVKD. This CDR3 spans 17 amino acids. The TCR sequence derives from a young woman with acute or convalescent COVID-19. The specimen was peripheral blood. The chain employs TRBV24-1 and TRBJ2-2, with a possible D match to TRBD1 (6 bases). The CDR3 bases are TGTGCCACCAGTGATTTGTTTGGGACATCTAACACCGGGGAGCTGTTTTTT. This codes for CATSDLFGTSNTGELFF.